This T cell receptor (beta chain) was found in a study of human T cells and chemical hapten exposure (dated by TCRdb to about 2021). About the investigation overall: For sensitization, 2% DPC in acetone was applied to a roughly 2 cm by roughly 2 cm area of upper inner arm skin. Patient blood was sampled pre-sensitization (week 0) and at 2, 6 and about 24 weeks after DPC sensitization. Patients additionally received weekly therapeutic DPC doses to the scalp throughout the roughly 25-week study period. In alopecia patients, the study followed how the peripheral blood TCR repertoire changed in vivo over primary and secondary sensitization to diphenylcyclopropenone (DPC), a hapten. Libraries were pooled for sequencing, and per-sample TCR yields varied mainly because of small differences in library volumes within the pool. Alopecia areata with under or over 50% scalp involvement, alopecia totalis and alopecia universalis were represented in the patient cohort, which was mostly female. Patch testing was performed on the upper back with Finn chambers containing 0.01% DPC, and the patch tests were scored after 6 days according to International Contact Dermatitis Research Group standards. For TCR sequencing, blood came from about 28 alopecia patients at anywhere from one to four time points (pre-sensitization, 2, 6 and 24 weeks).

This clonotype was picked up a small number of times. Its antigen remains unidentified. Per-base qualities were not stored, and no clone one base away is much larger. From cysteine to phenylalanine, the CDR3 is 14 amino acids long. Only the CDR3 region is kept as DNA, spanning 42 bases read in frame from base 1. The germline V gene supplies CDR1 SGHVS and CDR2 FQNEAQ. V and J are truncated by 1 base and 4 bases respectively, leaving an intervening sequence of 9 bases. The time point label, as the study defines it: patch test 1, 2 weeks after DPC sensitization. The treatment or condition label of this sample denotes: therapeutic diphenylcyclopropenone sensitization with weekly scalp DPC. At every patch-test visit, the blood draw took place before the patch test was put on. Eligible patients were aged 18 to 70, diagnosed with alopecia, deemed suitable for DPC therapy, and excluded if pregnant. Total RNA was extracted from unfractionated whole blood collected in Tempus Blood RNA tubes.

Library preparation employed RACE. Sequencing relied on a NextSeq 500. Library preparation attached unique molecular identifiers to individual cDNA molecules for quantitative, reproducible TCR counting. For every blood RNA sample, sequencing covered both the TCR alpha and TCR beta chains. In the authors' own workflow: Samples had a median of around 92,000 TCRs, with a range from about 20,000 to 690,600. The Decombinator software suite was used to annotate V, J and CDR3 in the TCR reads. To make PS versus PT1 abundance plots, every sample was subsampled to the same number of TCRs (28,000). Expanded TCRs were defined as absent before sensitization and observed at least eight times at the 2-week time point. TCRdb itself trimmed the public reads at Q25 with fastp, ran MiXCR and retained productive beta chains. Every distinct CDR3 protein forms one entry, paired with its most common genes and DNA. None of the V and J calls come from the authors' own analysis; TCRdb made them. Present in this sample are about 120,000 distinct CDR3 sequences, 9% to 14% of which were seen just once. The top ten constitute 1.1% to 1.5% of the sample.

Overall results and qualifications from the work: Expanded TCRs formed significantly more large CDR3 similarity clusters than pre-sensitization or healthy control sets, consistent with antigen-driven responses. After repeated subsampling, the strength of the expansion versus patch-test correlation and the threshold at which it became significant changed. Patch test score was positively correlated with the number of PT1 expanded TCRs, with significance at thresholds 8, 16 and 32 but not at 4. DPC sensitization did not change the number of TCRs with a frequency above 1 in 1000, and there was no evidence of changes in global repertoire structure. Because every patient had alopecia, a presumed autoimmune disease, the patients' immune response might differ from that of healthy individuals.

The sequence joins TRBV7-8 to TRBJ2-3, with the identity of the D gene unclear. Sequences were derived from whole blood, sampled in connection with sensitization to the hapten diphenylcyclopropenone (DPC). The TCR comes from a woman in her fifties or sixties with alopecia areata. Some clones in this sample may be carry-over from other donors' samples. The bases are TGTGCCAGCAGCTTAGGGTCGAATCCAGATACGCAGTATTTT. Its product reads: CASSLGSNPDTQYF.